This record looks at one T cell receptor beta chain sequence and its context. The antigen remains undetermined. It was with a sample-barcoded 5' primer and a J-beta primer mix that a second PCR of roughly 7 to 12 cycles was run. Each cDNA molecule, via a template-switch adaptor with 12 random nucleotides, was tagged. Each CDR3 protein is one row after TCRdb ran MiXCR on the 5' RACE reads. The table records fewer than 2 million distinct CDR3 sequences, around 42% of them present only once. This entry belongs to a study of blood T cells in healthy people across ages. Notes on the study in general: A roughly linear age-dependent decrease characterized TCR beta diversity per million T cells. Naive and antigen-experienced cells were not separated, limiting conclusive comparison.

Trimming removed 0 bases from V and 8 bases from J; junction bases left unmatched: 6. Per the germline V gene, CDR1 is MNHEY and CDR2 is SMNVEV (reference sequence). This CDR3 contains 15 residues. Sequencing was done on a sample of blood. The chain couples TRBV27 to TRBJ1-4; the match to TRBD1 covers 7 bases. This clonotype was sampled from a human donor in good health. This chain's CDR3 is CASSLSPQGEEKLFF. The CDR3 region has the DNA TGTGCCAGCAGTTTATCGCCTCAGGGGGAGGAAAAACTGTTTTTT.